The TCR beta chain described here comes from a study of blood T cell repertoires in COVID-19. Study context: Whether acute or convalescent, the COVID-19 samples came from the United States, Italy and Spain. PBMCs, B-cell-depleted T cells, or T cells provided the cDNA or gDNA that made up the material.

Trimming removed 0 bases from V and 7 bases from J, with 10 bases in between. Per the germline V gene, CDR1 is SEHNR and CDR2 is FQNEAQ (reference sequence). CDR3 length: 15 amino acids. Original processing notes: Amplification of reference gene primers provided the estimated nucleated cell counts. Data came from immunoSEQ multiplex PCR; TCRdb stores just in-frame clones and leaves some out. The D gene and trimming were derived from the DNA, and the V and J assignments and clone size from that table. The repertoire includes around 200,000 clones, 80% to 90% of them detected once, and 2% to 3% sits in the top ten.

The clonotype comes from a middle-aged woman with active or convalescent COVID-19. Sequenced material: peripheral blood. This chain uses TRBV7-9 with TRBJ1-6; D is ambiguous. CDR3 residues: CASSLATDYNSPLHF. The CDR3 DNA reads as TGTGCCAGCAGCTTAGCGACTGACTACAATTCACCCCTCCACTTT.